Only one count was recorded for the clone carrying this T cell receptor (beta chain). The Seattle patients joined while their infection was active and were tracked longitudinally afterward. These data originate in a study of blood T cell repertoires in COVID-19. Background on the study: Both acute and convalescent COVID-19 samples were obtained from the United States, Italy and Spain. In each case, the material was cDNA or gDNA derived from T cells, B-cell-depleted T cells, or PBMCs.

This CDR3 is built from 15 residues. Germline trimming cut 6 bases from V and 4 bases from J; bases unmatched to any gene: 9. Per the germline V gene, CDR1 is MNHEY and CDR2 is SVGAGI. In the study's own analysis: The authors estimated nucleated cell counts from reference gene primer amplification. Sequencing was performed with immunoSEQ multiplex PCR; in TCRdb, only in-frame clones are kept and a portion is missing. Clonal size and the V and J genes are those of that table, whereas D and trimming came from the DNA. The table has tens of thousands of clones, just under 90% seen once. The chain is built from TRBV6-5 and TRBJ1-2, with 9 positions matching TRBD1. This sequence originates from a man aged 35 to 55 with COVID-19, enrolled during active disease. Sequencing input: peripheral blood. The CDR3 reads CASRPYLTGGYGYTF. The CDR3 DNA is TGTGCCAGCAGACCCTACTTGACAGGGGGCTATGGCTACACCTTC.